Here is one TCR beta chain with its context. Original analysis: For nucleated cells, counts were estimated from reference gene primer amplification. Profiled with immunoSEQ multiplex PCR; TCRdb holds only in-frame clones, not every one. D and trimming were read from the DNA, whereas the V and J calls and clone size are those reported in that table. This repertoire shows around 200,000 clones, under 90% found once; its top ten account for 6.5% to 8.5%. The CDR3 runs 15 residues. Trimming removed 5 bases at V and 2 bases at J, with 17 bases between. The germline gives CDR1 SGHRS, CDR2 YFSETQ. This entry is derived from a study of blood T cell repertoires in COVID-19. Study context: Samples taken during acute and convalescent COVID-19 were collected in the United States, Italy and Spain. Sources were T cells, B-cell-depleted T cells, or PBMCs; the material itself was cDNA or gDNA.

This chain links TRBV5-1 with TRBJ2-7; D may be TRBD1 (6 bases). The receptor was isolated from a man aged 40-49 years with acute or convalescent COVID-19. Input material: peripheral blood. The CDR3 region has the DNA TGCGCCAGCAGGGGGGACCCGGACAGAACCTACGAGCAGTACTTC. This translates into CASRGDPDRTYEQYF.